A selection of T cell receptor beta chains follows, all from one sample in a study of CD8 T cell repertoires and HIV-1 epitope variants. Method: immunoSEQ multiplex PCR; TCRdb's copy keeps in-frame clones and lacks some. This table holds roughly 5,200 clones, about 71% found once. These receptors' antigens are unknown. Material: cultured CD8+ T cells derived from PBMCs. The origin of the receptors is a male donor with HIV. Each CDR3 is given with its conserved first and last residue. Each record gives: D gene, clone size, J gene, V gene, CDR3 DNA, CDR3 protein. A D gene is named only where the DNA matches it firmly. Expanded clones are given a class, and other clones once, few, many or no size at all.

TRBD2,NA,TRBJ2-7,TRBV2,TGTGCCAGCAGTTCTCTAGCGGGAGAGAAATACGAGCAGTACTTC,CASSSLAGEKYEQYF
TRBD1,NA,TRBJ2-7,TRBV28,TGTGCCAGCAGTTGGGGGACAGGGGGGTCCGAGCAGTACTTC,CASSWGTGGSEQYF
NA,NA,TRBJ1-1,TRBV27,TGTGCCAGCGGTACAGGGATGGGCACTGAAGCTTTCTTT,CASGTGMGTEAFF
NA,NA,TRBJ1-1,TRBV14,TGTGCCAGCAGCCCAGTCGGTAGACTTGAAGCTTTCTTT,CASSPVGRLEAFF
NA,NA,TRBJ1-6,TRBV6-5,TGTGCCAGCAGTTACTCGCAGGGGTCACCCCTCCACTTT,CASSYSQGSPLHF
TRBD2,NA,TRBJ2-1,TRBV7-8,TGTGCCAGCAGCGCGGGACTAGAATACAATGAGCAGTTCTTC,CASSAGLEYNEQFF
NA,few,TRBJ1-5,TRBV4-1,TGCGCCAGCAGCCAAGGTAAAGGGATGTTCCAGCCCCAGCATTTT,CASSQGKGMFQPQHF
NA,NA,TRBJ1-2,TRBV27,TGTGCCAGCAGTAAAAGGGACGGGAACTATGGCTACACCTTC,CASSKRDGNYGYTF
TRBD1,NA,TRBJ2-2,TRBV11-3,TGTGCCAGCAGCCTAAGGGCAGGGGGCAGCGGCGGGGAGCTGTTTTTT,CASSLRAGGSGGELFF
NA,NA,TRBJ1-1,TRBV28,TGTGCCAGCACCGTGCCGAGGTCGGGCACTGAAGCTTTCTTT,CASTVPRSGTEAFF
NA,once,TRBJ2-2,TRBV5-1,TGCGCCAGCAGCTTCCTTCAGGTTTTCAGGGAACCAGGACTTGCCGGGGAGCTGTTTTTT,CASSFLQVFREPGLAGELFF
TRBD2,NA,TRBJ2-7,TRBV28,TGTGCCAGCAGTCCCCTAGCGGTGGCCGGCGAGCAGTACTTC,CASSPLAVAGEQYF
NA,NA,TRBJ1-5,TRBV6-5,TGTGCCAGCAGCGTAGACACCGACAACTATCAGCCCCAGCATTTT,CASSVDTDNYQPQHF
NA,NA,TRBJ2-7,TRBV6-5,TGTGCCAGCAGATCGACCGGGACCAGGGAAGACGAGCAGTACTTC,CASRSTGTREDEQYF
NA,few,TRBJ1-2,TRBV11-1,TGTGCCAGCAGCCCTGGGACTTCTGACTATGGCTACACCTTC,CASSPGTSDYGYTF
NA,NA,TRBJ2-1,TRBV27,TGTGCCAGCAGGGTCAGTTCTAGCTCCTACAATGAGCAGTTCTTC,CASRVSSSSYNEQFF
TRBD1,few,TRBJ1-1,TRBV6-5,TGTGCCAGCAGTTACCCGGGACAGGGGATTTACCAAGCTTTCTTT,CASSYPGQGIYQAFF
NA,medium-sized,TRBJ2-5,TRBV5-6,TGTGCCAGCAGCTTCCTAACACCTCAAGAGACCCAGTACTTC,CASSFLTPQETQYF
TRBD1,once,TRBJ2-7,TRBV5-1,TGCGCCAGCAGCTTGGAGGGGGACAGGGGGTTGGGCGAGCAGTACTTC,CASSLEGDRGLGEQYF
NA,few,TRBJ1-1,TRBV7-9,TGTGCCAGCAGCTTAGGACAGGTTTCACCCGAAGCTTTCTTT,CASSLGQVSPEAFF
TRBD2,NA,TRBJ2-5,TRBV6-1,TGTGCCAGCAGTGACCTCTGGACTAGCGGGAGGTTCCGGGAGACCCAGTACTTC,CASSDLWTSGRFRETQYF
TRBD1,NA,TRBJ2-3,TRBV6-1,TGTGCCAGCAGTGAAGGGACAGGGGAGACAGATACGCAGTATTTT,CASSEGTGETDTQYF
NA,NA,TRBJ1-4,TRBV11-2,TGTGCCAGCAGCTTAGATCTTACCGGGGATAATGAAAAACTGTTTTTT,CASSLDLTGDNEKLFF
NA,few,TRBJ1-2,TRBV9,TGTGCCAGCAGCCCCGCGGACGCCAGGCCACTCTATGGCTACACCTTC,CASSPADARPLYGYTF
TRBD1,NA,TRBJ2-7,TRBV6-5,TGTGCCAGCAGTTACTCGGGTACAGGGGCCGCCTACGAGCAGTACTTC,CASSYSGTGAAYEQYF
NA,NA,TRBJ1-6,TRBV19,TGTGCCAGTACCTCAGGGGCGAGGTCACCCCTCCACTTT,CASTSGARSPLHF
NA,NA,TRBJ1-1,TRBV28,TGTGCCAGCAGTTTGCCGAACACTGAAGCTTTCTTT,CASSLPNTEAFF